The source of this TCR beta chain is a study of T cell changes during pregnancy in multiple sclerosis. Trimming at V came to 1 base and at J to 5 bases, leaving 4 bases not matched to a gene. Germline V gives CDR1 SGHNT, CDR2 YENEEA. The CDR3 contains 15 residues. Clones were read by immunoSEQ multiplex PCR, and TCRdb kept only the in-frame ones, dropping some. The sample records under 85,000 clones, under 90% being singletons. The material sequenced was peripheral blood, taken after pregnancy. The chain combines TRBV11-3 with TRBJ2-2; 7 bases fit TRBD2. The clonotype was recovered from a female donor in good health, enrolled as a control in a pregnancy study. CDR3 DNA sequence: TGTGCCAGCAGCTTAGTGGTGGGGGGGACCGGGGAGCTGTTTTTT. Protein sequence: CASSLVVGGTGELFF.